The rows below give T cell receptor beta chains drawn from one sample of a study of T cell responses to AZD1222 COVID-19 vaccine. The protocol was immunoSEQ multiplex PCR, while the TCRdb copy is restricted to in-frame clones and leaves out a portion. The sample records over 65,000 clones, around 89% being singletons. The sequencing here drew on peripheral blood, taken on day 0 of AZD1222 vaccination. These TCRs come from an adult in good health. Each CDR3 is given with its conserved first and last residue. D genes are given only for firm matches.

V	D	J	CDR3
TRBV15	-	TRBJ1-5	CATSRDWTRSNQPQHF
TRBV19	-	TRBJ2-3	CASSQDEGDTDTQYF
TRBV30	TRBD1	TRBJ1-1	CAWSGDRAGNTEAFF
TRBV5-1	-	TRBJ1-3	CASSLVIPGTSGNTIYF
TRBV18	-	TRBJ1-1	CASSPDSQAERGAFF
TRBV27	-	TRBJ2-3	CASRIGTTSTDTQYF
TRBV20-1	-	TRBJ1-5	CSASRGFSNQPQHF
TRBV6-5	TRBD1	TRBJ1-1	CASSQTGTTEAFF
TRBV5-5	TRBD1	TRBJ1-4	CASSKDRGYEKLFF
TRBV6-1	-	TRBJ1-1	CASSEAERTTEAFF
TRBV6-5	-	TRBJ2-7	CASGRPVSYEQYF
TRBV4-1	-	TRBJ1-4	CASSQGGDNEKLFF
TRBV30	-	TRBJ1-2	CAWRGHSTGNYGYTF
TRBV4-1	-	TRBJ1-1	CASSQDLENTEAFF
TRBV12-5	TRBD1	TRBJ2-3	CASGLGTGLADTQYF
TRBV11-2	TRBD1	TRBJ2-3	CASSLEGTGMTDTQYF
TRBV4-1	-	TRBJ1-5	CASSQDREYWQPQHF
TRBV7-9	-	TRBJ2-7	CASSLVSDSYEQYF
TRBV6-5	-	TRBJ2-3	CASKMGVTTDTQYF
TRBV28	TRBD2	TRBJ2-2	CASSPGTTPTGELFF
TRBV5-1	-	TRBJ2-2	CASSQGLNTGELFF
TRBV29-1	TRBD1	TRBJ2-2	CSIDRASGELFF
TRBV4-3	TRBD1	TRBJ1-1	CASSPRWTGTIMNTEAFF
TRBV3-1/TRBV3-2	TRBD1	TRBJ1-4	CASSYVQGAYEKLFF
TRBV5-1	TRBD1	TRBJ2-7	CASSRSLESGTGSHEQYF
TRBV10-1	-	TRBJ2-7	CASSDKRGYEQYF
TRBV6-5	TRBD2	TRBJ2-7	CANGGFGYEQYF